This TCR beta chain was identified during a study of shared clonotypes between healthy human individuals. Study observations and caveats: Among a few donors, approximately 5% of naive CD4 clonotypes were found in common.

As for this clone: The antigen remains unidentified.

Germline V gene lookup returns CDR1 SGHTA and CDR2 FQGNSA. V dropped 5 bases and J dropped 4; count of bases not matched to a gene: 13. The CDR3 has 16 residues. In the naive CD8 group, cells lacked CD45RO and were positively selected for CCR7, so terminally differentiated effector memory CD45RA+ cells were left out. Data came from immunoSEQ multiplex PCR; TCRdb stores just in-frame clones and leaves some out. The sample consists of under 2,000,000 clones, approximately 94% of them appearing once. The TCR originated in a man aged 18 to 35 in good health. The chain combines TRBV7-2 with TRBJ1-2, with 7 bases aligning to TRBD1. What was sequenced was naive CD8+ T cells sorted from blood. CDR3 nucleotide sequence: TGTGCCAGCAGCCAATTCACAGGGGTAGAGGGCTATGGCTACACCTTC. Translation gives CASSQFTGVEGYGYTF.